This is a list of T cell receptor beta chains from one sample in a study of T cell repertoires in cytomegalovirus infection. TCRdb ran MiXCR on the reads and lists one entry per CDR3 protein. Found here are just under 300,000 distinct CDR3 sequences, about a tenth of them singletons; the top ten hold around 2.5%. The sequenced sample consisted of PBMCs. The receptors shown here come from a human donor in good health (CMV status not recorded). Some clones in this sample may be carry-over from other donors' samples. The conserved cysteine and the conserved F or W are not part of the CDR3 here.

V: TRBV7-9; CDR3: ASSFGTGTNYGYT
V: TRBV12-3/TRBV12-4; CDR3: ASSPGDPEAF
V: TRBV4-1; CDR3: ASSQIAGTPAGLF
V: TRBV7-9; CDR3: ASRSIAGSYNEQF
V: TRBV23-1; CDR3: ASSSDGRSDTDTQY
V: TRBV20-1; CDR3: SATAGSSYNSPLH
V: TRBV11-1; CDR3: ASSRGQGNSGNTIY
V: TRBV7-2; CDR3: ASSSDRGHQPQH
V: TRBV7-2; CDR3: ASSLALTGMNGYT
V: TRBV7-9; CDR3: ASRAGWGTNQPQH